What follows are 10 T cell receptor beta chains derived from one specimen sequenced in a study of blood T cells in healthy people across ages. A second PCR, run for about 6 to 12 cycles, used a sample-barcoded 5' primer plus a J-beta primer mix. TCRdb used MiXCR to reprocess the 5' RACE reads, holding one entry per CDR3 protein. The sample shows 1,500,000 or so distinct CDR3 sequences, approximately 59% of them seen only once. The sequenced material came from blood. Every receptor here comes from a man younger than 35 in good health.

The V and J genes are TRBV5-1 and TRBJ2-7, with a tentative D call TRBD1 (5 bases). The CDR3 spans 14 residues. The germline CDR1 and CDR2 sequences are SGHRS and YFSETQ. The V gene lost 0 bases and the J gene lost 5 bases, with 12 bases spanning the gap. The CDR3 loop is CASSLEATADEQYF. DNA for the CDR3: TGCGCCAGCAGCTTGGAAGCGACAGCCGACGAGCAGTACTTC.

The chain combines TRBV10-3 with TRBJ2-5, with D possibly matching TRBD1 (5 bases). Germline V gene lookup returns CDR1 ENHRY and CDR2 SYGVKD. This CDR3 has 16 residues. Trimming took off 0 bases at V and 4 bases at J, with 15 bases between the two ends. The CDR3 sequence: CAISESIGQGRETQYF. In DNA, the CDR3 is TGTGCCATCAGTGAGTCGATCGGGCAGGGAAGAGAGACCCAGTACTTC.

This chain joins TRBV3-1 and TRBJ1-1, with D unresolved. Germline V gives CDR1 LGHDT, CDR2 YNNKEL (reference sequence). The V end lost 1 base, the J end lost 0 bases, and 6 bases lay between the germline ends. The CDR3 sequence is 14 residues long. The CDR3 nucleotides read TGTGCCAGCAGCCAAGGGGTGCTGAACACTGAAGCTTTCTTT. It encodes CASSQGVLNTEAFF.

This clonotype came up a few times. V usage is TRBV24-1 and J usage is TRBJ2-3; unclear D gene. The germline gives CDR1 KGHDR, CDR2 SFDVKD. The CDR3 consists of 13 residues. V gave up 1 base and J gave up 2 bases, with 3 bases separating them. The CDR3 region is CATSDFPTDTQYF. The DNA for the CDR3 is TGTGCCACCAGTGATTTCCCCACAGATACGCAGTATTTT.

The CDR3 region is CASSQEDGTNYGYTF. CDR3 coding DNA: TGCGCCAGCAGCCAAGAAGACGGGACGAACTATGGCTACACCTTC. The chain recombines TRBV4-3 with TRBJ1-2; tentative D call: TRBD1 (5 bases). Trimming left V 0 bases short and J 2 bases short, with 10 bases between. Germline CDR1 reads LGHNA; CDR2 reads YSLEER. This CDR3 comprises 15 residues.

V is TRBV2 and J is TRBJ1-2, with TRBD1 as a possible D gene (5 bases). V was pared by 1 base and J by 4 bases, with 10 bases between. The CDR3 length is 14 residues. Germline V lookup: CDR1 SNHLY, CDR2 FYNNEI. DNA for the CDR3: TGTGCCAGCAGTGAAGAGGGGCTGGGCTATGGCTACACCTTC. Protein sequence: CASSEEGLGYGYTF.

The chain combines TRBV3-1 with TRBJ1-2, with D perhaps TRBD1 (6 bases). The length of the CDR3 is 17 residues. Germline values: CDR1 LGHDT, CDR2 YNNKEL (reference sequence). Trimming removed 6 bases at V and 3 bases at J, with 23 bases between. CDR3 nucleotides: TGTGCCAGCAGTGAATCGGGACAACCGAAAAGGCACTATGGCTACACCTTC. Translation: CASSESGQPKRHYGYTF. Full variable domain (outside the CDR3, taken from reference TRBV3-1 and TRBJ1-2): DTAVSQTPKYLVTQMGNDKSIKCEQNLGHDTMYWYKQDSKKFLKIMFSYNNKELIINETVPNRFSPKSPDKAHLNLHINSLELGDSAVYFCASSESGQPKRHYGYTFGSGTRLTVV.

The CDR3 loop is CASSLVGGTDSNTGELFF. Written as DNA, the CDR3 is TGTGCCAGCAGCTTAGTGGGAGGCACAGATTCGAACACCGGGGAGCTGTTTTTT. The chain combines TRBV7-9 with TRBJ2-2; tentative D call: TRBD2 (6 bases). V gave up 1 base and J gave up 0 bases, with 15 bases separating them. Germline-derived CDR1 and CDR2 are SEHNR and FQNEAQ (reference sequence). The CDR3 runs to 18 residues.

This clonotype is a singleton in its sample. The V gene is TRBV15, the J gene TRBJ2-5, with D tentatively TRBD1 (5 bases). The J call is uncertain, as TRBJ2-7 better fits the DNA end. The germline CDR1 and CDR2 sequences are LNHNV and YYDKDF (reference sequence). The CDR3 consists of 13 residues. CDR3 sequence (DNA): TGTGCCACCAGCAGAGCTAGACAGTCCGAGCAGTACTTC. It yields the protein CATSRARQSEQYF.

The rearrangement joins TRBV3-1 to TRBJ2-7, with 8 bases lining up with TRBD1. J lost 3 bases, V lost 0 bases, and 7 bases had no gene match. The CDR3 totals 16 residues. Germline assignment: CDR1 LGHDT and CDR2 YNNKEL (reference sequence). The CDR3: CASSQDPQGEFYEQYF. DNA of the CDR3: TGTGCCAGCAGCCAAGATCCACAGGGGGAATTCTACGAGCAGTACTTC.